The rows below give T cell receptor beta chains drawn from one sample of a study of graft-versus-host responses after intestinal transplantation. No antigen is known for these receptors. The assay was immunoSEQ multiplex PCR, and TCRdb's table has in-frame clones only and misses some. The data contain some 110,000 clones, more than 85% of them singletons. The sequencing used unstimulated CD8+ T cells sorted from spleen or lymph node cells, collected before transplant. These receptors originate from a human donor who was the organ donor for an intestinal transplant. Both conserved end residues are part of each CDR3.

>TRBJ1-4|TRBV7-9
CASSSEGQLNEKLFF
>TRBJ2-7|TRBV4-3
CASSPRCFLLIPGQRSYEQYF
>TRBJ2-3|TRBV9
CASSVDRQETDTQYF
>TRBJ2-3|TRBV9
CASSVATGLAGVTDTQYF
>TRBJ2-7|TRBV5-3
CARSLVEGAPSVYEQYF
>TRBJ2-7|TRBV11-3
CASSLEVHGTSYEQYF
>TRBJ1-4|TRBV21-1
CASSKALQGAPSNEKLFF
>TRBJ2-5|TRBV5-6
CASSFGTPKETQYF
>TRBJ2-7|TRBV9
CASSLTSGYEQYF
>TRBJ2-1|TRBV4-3
CASSQVVTHPHNEQFF
>TRBJ2-2|TRBV15
CATSRGLAGGNTGELFF
>TRBJ2-5|TRBV28
CASSLKWRTGTEETQYF
>TRBJ2-7|TRBV25-1
CASSANPLAISRVQYF
>TRBJ1-6|TRBV7-8
CASSLGRVTSPLHF
>TRBJ1-1|TRBV18
CASSGLGILPSNRPPYRMNTEAFF
>TRBJ2-7|TRBV29-1
CSVDGGVLGGYEQYF
>TRBJ1-1|TRBV19
CASSIKWNTEAFF
>TRBJ1-1|TRBV19
CASSMGNTNTEAFF
>TRBJ2-3|TRBV6-6
CASSSAGGPDTQYF
>TRBJ2-7|TRBV15
CATSRGTQARTGEQYF
>TRBJ2-1|TRBV19
CASSIGGSPYNEQFF
>TRBJ2-7|TRBV7-9
CASSLGVLGEQYF
>TRBJ2-7|TRBV6-5
CASSALRDSPYEQYF
>TRBJ2-7|TRBV7-3
CASSLMGGSQYEQYF
>TRBJ1-2|TRBV5-4
CASSLGQGANYGYTF
>TRBJ2-1|TRBV9
CASSALGASGSIGNEQFF
>TRBJ2-3|TRBV30
CAWTELGTGWDTQYF
>TRBJ2-1|TRBV15
CATSRANNEQFF
>TRBJ2-3|TRBV28
CASSLTDAATDTQYF
>TRBJ2-1|TRBV4-3
CASSQGFLERGYNEQFF
>TRBJ2-2|TRBV28
CASSPPVSGSENTGELFF
>TRBJ2-1|TRBV27
CASSLWGRYNEQFF
>TRBJ2-2|TRBV4-3
CASSQATSSNTGELFF
>TRBJ1-5|TRBV9
CASSQGSNQPQHF
>TRBJ2-5|TRBV25-1
CASSARGTQETQYF
>TRBJ2-7|TRBV20-1
CSAKEYYEQYF
>TRBJ2-3|TRBV9
CASSDRWTSGRDTQYF
>TRBJ1-6|TRBV5-6
CASSFWAAASPLHF
>TRBJ2-3|TRBV6-6
CASSYLGTTDTQYF
>TRBJ2-7|TRBV6-6
CASSWGTGVAEQYF
>TRBJ2-3|TRBV6-4
CASSDLGIERYF
>TRBJ1-1|TRBV21-1
CASSKAGGPNTEAFF
>TRBJ1-1|TRBV6-4
CASTYVATEAFF
>TRBJ2-1|TRBV5-1
CASSLAGGSSGFF
>TRBJ2-6|TRBV27
CASSFSLGFNSGANVLTF
>TRBJ1-2|TRBV21-1
CASSKEPRLNYGYTF
>TRBJ2-7|TRBV27
CASSLGPFYEQYF